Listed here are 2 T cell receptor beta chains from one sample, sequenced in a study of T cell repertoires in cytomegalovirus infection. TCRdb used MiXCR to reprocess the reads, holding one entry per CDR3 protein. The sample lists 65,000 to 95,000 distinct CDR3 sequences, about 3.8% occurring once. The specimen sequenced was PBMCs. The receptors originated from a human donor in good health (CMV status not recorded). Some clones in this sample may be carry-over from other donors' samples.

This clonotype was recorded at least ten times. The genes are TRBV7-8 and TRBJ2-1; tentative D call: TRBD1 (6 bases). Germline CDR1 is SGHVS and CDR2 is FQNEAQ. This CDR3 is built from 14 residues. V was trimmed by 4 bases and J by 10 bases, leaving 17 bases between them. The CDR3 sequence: CASSSLRTGSEQFF. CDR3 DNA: TGTGCCAGCAGCTCCCTCCGTACAGGGAGCGAGCAGTTCTTC.

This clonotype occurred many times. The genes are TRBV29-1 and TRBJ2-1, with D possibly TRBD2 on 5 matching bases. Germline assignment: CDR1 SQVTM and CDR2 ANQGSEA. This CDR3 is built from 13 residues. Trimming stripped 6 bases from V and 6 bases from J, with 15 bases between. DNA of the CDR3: TGCAGCGTGCTGGGCCCGAGCGGCAATGAGCAGTTCTTC. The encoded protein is CSVLGPSGNEQFF.